What follows are 19 T cell receptor beta chains derived from one specimen sequenced in a study of blood T cell repertoires in COVID-19. Profiled with immunoSEQ multiplex PCR; TCRdb holds only in-frame clones, not every one. The data contain around 100,000 clones, 85% of them singletons. The sequencing sample was made of peripheral blood. These receptors were obtained from a man in his forties with acute or convalescent COVID-19.

The CDR3 sequence is CASSEARTGAGNTIYF. The CDR3 DNA reads TGTGCCAGCAGTGAAGCCCGGACAGGGGCGGGAAACACCATATATTTT. This chain joins TRBV6-1 and TRBJ1-3; 9 bases map to TRBD1. From germline, CDR1 is MNHNS and CDR2 SASEGT. The ends lost 0 bases at V and 4 bases at J; junction bases unmatched: 4. CDR3 length: 16 residues.

The gene calls are TRBV4-1 and TRBJ2-1; the match to TRBD1 covers 10 bases. The junction had 3 bases not matched to a gene; V was cut back by 2 bases and J by 2 bases. This CDR3 contains 16 residues. Germline-derived CDR1 and CDR2 are MGHRA and YSYEKL. CDR3 amino acids: CASSQLDRGPYNEQFF. Written as DNA, the CDR3 is TGCGCCAGCAGCCAACTTGACAGGGGGCCCTACAATGAGCAGTTCTTC.

The chain carries TRBV6-2 or TRBV6-3 and TRBJ2-1; 11 positions match TRBD2. V was pared by 2 bases and J by 0 bases, with 6 bases of the junction left unmatched. The CDR3 has 18 residues. Germline CDR1 is MNHEY and CDR2 is SVGEGT. CDR3 DNA: TGTGCCAGCAGTTACCCGACTAGCGGGGTGAGCTCCTACAATGAGCAGTTCTTC. Translation gives CASSYPTSGVSSYNEQFF.

The rearrangement uses TRBV14 and TRBJ1-2; D gene ambiguous. CDR1 SGHDN and CDR2 FVKESK come from the germline V gene. V was shortened by 2 bases and J by 1 base, with 20 bases between the two germline ends. The CDR3 extends over 18 amino acids. The CDR3 region has the DNA TGTGCCAGCAGCCAATGGAACATTAGACTCTCGAGTAACTATGGCTACACCTTC. Encoded protein: CASSQWNIRLSSNYGYTF.

The chain employs TRBV18 and TRBJ2-7; TRBD1 might be the D (5 bases). The CDR3 extends over 16 amino acids. Germline CDR1 KGHSH, CDR2 LQKENI. The V and J ends lost 0 bases and 0 bases respectively, with 12 bases between them. DNA for the CDR3: TGTGCCAGCTCACCACCGTGGCCCACAGGCTCCTACGAGCAGTACTTC. Translation gives CASSPPWPTGSYEQYF.

This sequence joins TRBV25-1 and TRBJ2-3; D gene unclear. The CDR3 spans 13 residues. Germline CDR1 and CDR2: MGHDK and SYGVNS. Trimming cost V 11 bases and J 2 bases, with 14 bases left between them. The DNA of the CDR3 is TGTGCCTCCGAGGCTTTCAACACAGATACGCAGTATTTT. Protein sequence: CASEAFNTDTQYF.

The chain has TRBV4-2 and TRBJ1-1; D remains ambiguous. V shed 0 bases and J shed 10 bases, with 12 bases lying between them. CDR1 is LGHNA, CDR2 YNFKEQ, per germline. The CDR3 covers 13 residues. In DNA form, the CDR3 reads TGTGCCAGCAGCCAAGACACCACCCGGGGAGCTTTCTTT. Its translation is CASSQDTTRGAFF.

This chain connects TRBV7-2 to TRBJ1-5, with 9 nucleotides matching TRBD1. The CDR3 has 15 amino acids. The trim removed 5 bases at V and 5 bases at J, leaving 7 bases unmatched. Germline values: CDR1 SGHTA, CDR2 FQGNSA. This CDR3 is CASSPLGQGYQPQHF. DNA for the CDR3: TGTGCCAGCAGCCCCTTGGGACAGGGATATCAGCCCCAGCATTTT.

The chain links TRBV6-5 to TRBJ2-2, with 8 bases that match TRBD2. CDR3 length: 15 amino acids. Looked up from germline, CDR1 is MNHEY and CDR2 is SVGAGI. V lost 1 base to trimming and J lost 7 bases; unmatched junction nucleotides: 5. CDR3 region: CASSYFAGGIGELFF. Here the CDR3 DNA reads TGTGCCAGCAGTTACTTTGCGGGAGGAATCGGGGAGCTGTTTTTT.

The CDR3 loop reads CASSQAGQGNEKLFF. CDR3 nucleotide sequence: TGCGCCAGCAGCCAAGCCGGACAGGGGAATGAAAAACTGTTTTTT. The genes are TRBV4-3 and TRBJ1-4; TRBD1 agrees at 9 bases. Losses at the gene ends were 1 base for V and 5 bases for J; bases not matched to a gene: 2. Germline CDR1 and CDR2: LGHNA and YSLEER. The CDR3 extends over 15 amino acids.

The rearrangement uses TRBV3-1 (or the pseudogene TRBV3-2) and TRBJ2-3; 10 nucleotides align to TRBD2. Germline CDR1 LGHDT, CDR2 YNNKEL (reference sequence). CDR3 length equals 15 residues. V dropped 2 bases and J dropped 2; count of bases not matched to a gene: 1. In DNA form, the CDR3 reads TGTGCCAGCAGCCAACTAGCGGGGGACACAGATACGCAGTATTTT. As protein: CASSQLAGDTDTQYF.

The J gene is TRBJ2-7, the V gene TRBV7-3, with 8 bases that match TRBD1. This CDR3 contains 14 residues. Trimming cost V 2 bases and J 2 bases; bases outside gene matches: 2. Germline loops: CDR1 SGHTA, CDR2 FQGTGA. In nucleotides, the CDR3 is TGTGCCAGCAGCTTAGACAGGGGCCCCTACGAGCAGTACTTC. This gives the protein CASSLDRGPYEQYF.

The chain employs TRBV6-1 and TRBJ2-3; no firm D call. V lost 1 base and J lost 6, with 8 bases in between. Germline CDR1 is MNHNS and CDR2 is SASEGT. The CDR3 has 13 amino acids. DNA of the CDR3: TGTGCCAGCAGTGAAGGGCTTCCTGATACGCAGTATTTT. Amino acids: CASSEGLPDTQYF.

The chain carries TRBV9 and TRBJ1-6, with D hard to call. Germline V gene lookup returns CDR1 SGDLS and CDR2 YYNGEE. This CDR3 has 13 amino acids. V gave up 7 bases and J gave up 7 bases, with 12 bases separating them. The CDR3 sequence: CASGRHRNSPLHF. The CDR3 DNA reads as TGTGCCAGCGGCCGCCACAGAAATTCACCCCTCCACTTT.

CDR3 nucleotide sequence: TGTGCCAGCAGTTACTCCAGGGGGCAAGGTGAAGCTTTCTTT. Its translation: CASSYSRGQGEAFF. The genes are TRBV6-5 and TRBJ1-1; the match to TRBD1 covers 8 bases. Per germline, CDR1 MNHEY and CDR2 SVGAGI. The CDR3 covers 14 residues. The junction had 4 bases not matched to a gene; V was cut back by 0 bases and J by 7 bases.

The chain recombines TRBV7-2 with TRBJ2-5; 7 bases fit TRBD2. In germline, CDR1 is SGHTA, CDR2 FQGNSA. The V segment lost 2 bases and the J segment 8 bases; nucleotides outside the gene matches: 11. This CDR3 region has 15 residues. DNA of the CDR3: TGTGCCAGCAGCTTAAGGGAGGGATCAGTAAATACCCAGTACTTC. The encoded protein is CASSLREGSVNTQYF. The full variable domain, in which reference TRBV7-2 and TRBJ2-5 provide the parts outside the CDR3, is GAGVSQSPSNKVTEKGKDVELRCDPISGHTALYWYRQSLGQGLEFLIYFQGNSAPDKSGLPSDRFSAERTGGSVSTLTIQRTQQEDSAVYLCASSLREGSVNTQYFGPGTRLLVL.

This chain links TRBV18 with TRBJ2-5, with TRBD1 matching 12 bases. The ends lost 4 bases at V and 4 bases at J; junction bases unmatched: 4. Germline CDR1 reads KGHSH; CDR2 reads LQKENI. The CDR3 extends over 15 amino acids. The CDR3 bases are TGTGCCAGCTCACGGGGACAGGGGGCTAGAGAGACCCAGTACTTC. Its protein is CASSRGQGARETQYF. Variable domain in full (rest from reference TRBV18 and TRBJ2-5): NAGVMQNPRHLVRRRGQEARLRCSPMKGHSHVYWYRQLPEEGLKFMVYLQKENIIDESGMPKERFSAEFPKEGPSILRIQQVVRGDSAAYFCASSRGQGARETQYFGPGTRLLVL.

This chain links TRBV11-2 with TRBJ2-1; 11 bases map to TRBD2. The CDR3 sequence is 16 residues long. Looked up from germline, CDR1 is SGHAT and CDR2 is FQNNGV. The junction had 7 bases not matched to a gene; V was cut back by 5 bases and J by 4 bases. The CDR3 spells CASSPLRLAGYNEQFF. The CDR3, as DNA: TGTGCCAGCAGCCCTCTCCGACTAGCGGGGTACAATGAGCAGTTCTTC.

This chain uses TRBV12-3 or TRBV12-4 with TRBJ2-4, with D perhaps TRBD1 (6 bases). The CDR3 totals 13 residues. V lost 6 bases and J lost 7, with 13 bases in between. The CDR3 here is CASRPPGHNIQYF. CDR3 coding DNA: TGTGCCAGCAGGCCCCCGGGACACAACATTCAGTACTTC.